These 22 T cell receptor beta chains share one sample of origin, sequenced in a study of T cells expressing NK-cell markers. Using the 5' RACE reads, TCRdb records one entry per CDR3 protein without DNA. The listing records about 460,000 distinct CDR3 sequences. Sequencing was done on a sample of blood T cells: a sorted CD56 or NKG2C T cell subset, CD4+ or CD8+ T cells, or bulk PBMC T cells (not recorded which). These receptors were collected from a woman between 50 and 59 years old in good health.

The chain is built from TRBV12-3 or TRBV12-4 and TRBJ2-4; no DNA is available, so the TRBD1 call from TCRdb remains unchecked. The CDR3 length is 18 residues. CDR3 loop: CASSSIPRQGMDKNIQYF.

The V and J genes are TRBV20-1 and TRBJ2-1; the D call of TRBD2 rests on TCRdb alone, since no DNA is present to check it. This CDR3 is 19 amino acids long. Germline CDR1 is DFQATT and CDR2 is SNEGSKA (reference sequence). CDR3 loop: CSARAGTSGSPGSYNEQFF.

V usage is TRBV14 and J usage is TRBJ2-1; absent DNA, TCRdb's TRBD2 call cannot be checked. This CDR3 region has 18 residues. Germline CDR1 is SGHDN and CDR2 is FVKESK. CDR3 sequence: CASSQDRAGVRSYNEQFF.

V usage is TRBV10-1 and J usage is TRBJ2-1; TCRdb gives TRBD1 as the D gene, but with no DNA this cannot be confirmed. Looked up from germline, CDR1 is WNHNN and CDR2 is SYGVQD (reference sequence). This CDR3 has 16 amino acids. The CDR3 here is CASSDRGGSSYNEQFF.

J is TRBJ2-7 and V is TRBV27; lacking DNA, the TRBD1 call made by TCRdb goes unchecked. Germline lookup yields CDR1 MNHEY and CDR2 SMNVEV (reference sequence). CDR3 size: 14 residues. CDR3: CASSSDRIPYEQYF.

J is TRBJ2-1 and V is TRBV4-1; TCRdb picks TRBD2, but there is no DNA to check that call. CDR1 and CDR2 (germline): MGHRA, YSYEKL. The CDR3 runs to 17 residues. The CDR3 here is CASSRRLAGGSYNEQFF.

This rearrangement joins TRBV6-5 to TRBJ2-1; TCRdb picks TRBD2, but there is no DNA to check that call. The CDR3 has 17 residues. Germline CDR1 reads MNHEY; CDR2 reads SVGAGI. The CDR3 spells CASSTPAGTSFPNEQFF.

CDR3: CASSQDPRTETQYF. The chain joins TRBV4-1 to TRBJ2-5. Germline-derived CDR1 and CDR2 are MGHRA and YSYEKL. The CDR3 has 14 residues.

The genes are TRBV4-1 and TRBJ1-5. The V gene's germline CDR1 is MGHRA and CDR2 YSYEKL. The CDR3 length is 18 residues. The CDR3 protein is CASSRRGGDRHPNQPQHF.

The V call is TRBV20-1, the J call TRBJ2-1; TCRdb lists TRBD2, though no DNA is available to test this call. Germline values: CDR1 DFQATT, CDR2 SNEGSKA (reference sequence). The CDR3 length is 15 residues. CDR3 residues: CSARDEGLAGGEQFF.

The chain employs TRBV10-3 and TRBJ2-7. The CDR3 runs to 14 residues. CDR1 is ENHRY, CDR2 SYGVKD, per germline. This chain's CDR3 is CAISESVRNYEQYF.

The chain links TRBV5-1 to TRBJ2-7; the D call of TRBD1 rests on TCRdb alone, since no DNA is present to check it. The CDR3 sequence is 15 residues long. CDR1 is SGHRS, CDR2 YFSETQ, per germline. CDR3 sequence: CASSFRQGVTYEQYF.

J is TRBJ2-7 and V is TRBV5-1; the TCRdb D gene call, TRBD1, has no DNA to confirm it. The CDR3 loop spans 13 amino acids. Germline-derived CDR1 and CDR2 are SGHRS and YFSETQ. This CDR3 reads CASSTGGIGEQYF. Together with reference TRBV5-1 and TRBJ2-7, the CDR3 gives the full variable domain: KAGVTQTPRYLIKTRGQQVTLSCSPISGHRSVSWYQQTPGQGLQFLFEYFSETQRNKGNFPGRFSGRQFSNSRSEMNVSTLELGDSALYLCASSTGGIGEQYFGPGTRLTVT.

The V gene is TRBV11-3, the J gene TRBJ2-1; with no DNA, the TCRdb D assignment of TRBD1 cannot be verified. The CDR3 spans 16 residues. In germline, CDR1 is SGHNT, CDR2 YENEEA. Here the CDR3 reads CASSLTGEISRNEQFF. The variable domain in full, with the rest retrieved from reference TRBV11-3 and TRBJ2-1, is EAGVVQSPRYKIIEKKQPVAFWCNPISGHNTLYWYLQNLGQGPELLIRYENEEAVDDSQLPKDRFSAERLKGVDSTLKIQPAELGDSAVYLCASSLTGEISRNEQFFGPGTRLTVL.

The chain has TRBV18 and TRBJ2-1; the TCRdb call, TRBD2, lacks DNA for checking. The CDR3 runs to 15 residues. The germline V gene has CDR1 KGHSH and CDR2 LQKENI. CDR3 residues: CASSALGSGSGEQFF.

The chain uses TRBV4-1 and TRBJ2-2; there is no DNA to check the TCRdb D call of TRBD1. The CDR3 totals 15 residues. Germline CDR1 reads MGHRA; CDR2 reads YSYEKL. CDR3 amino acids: CASGQFLTGAGELFF.

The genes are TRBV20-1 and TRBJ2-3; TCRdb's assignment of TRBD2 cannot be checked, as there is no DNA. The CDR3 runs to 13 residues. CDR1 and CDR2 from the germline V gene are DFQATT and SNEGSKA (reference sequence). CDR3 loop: CRAEQREPDTQYF.

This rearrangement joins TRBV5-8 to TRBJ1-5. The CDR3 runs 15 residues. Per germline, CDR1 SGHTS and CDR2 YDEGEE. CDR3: CASSLVRALNQPQHF.

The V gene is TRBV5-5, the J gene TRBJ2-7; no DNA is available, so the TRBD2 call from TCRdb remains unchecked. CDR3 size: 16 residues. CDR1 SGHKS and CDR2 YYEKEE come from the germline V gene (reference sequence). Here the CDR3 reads CASSFAATSGSYEQYF.

The CDR3 sequence is CASSLTPYNEQFF. The chain recombines TRBV5-5 with TRBJ2-1. CDR3 length: 13 amino acids. Germline V gives CDR1 SGHKS, CDR2 YYEKEE (reference sequence).

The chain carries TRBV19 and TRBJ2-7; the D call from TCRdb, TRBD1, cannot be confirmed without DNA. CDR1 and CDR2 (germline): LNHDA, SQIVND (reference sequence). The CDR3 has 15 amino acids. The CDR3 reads CASSHFTGVPSEQYF.

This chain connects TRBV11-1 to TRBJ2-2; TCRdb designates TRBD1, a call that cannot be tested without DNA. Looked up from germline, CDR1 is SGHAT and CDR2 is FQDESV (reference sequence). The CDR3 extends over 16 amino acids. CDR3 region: CASAWTGGSNTGELFF.